Presented here are 19 T cell receptor beta chains from one specimen sequenced in a study of metastatic and nonmetastatic thyroid tumors (dated by TCRdb to about 2020). Libraries were built with PCR. The run used an Illumina HiSeq 4000. TCRdb reanalyzed the raw reads on its own, using fastp at Q25 for trimming and MiXCR for clone calling, and kept in-frame beta chains. The sample table contains fewer than 11,000 clones; only one count was recorded for less than 40% of them. The ten largest clones add up to approximately 5% of the sample. No treatment had been received by any patient before thyroid surgery. Source material: tumor tissue. Receptors originate from a female donor with papillary thyroid cancer or a benign thyroid nodule (not recorded which). Some clones in this sample may be carry-over from other donors' samples.

About this clone: A junction boundary mismatches the germline segment, possibly from a read error. V usage is TRBV6-2 or TRBV6-3 and J usage is TRBJ1-5; D possibly corresponds to TRBD1 (5 bases). This CDR3 contains 16 residues. The germline gives CDR1 MNHEY, CDR2 SVGEGT. DNA for the CDR3: TGTGCCAGCAGCCAAACCCAGGGTATCCGCAATCAGACCCAGCATTTT. It yields the protein CASSQTQGIRNQTQHF.

This clone came up once. Germline and junction disagree at one end, which may indicate a read error. J is TRBJ2-7 and V is TRBV7-2; 14 nucleotides agree with TRBD2. The CDR3 has 14 amino acids. From germline, CDR1 is SGHTA and CDR2 FQGNSA. The CDR3, as DNA: TGTGCCAGCAGTTTAGGACTAGCGGGAGGCGAGCAGTACTTC. It codes for CASSLGLAGGEQYF. Full variable domain (missing parts from reference TRBV7-2 and TRBJ2-7): GAGVSQSPSNKVTEKGKDVELRCDPISGHTALYWYRQSLGQGLEFLIYFQGNSAPDKSGLPSDRFSAERTGGSVSTLTIQRTQQEDSAVYLCASSLGLAGGEQYFGPGTRLTVT.

The CDR3 region is CASRDITDTQYF. In DNA form, the CDR3 reads TGTGCCAGCAGGGACATCACAGATACGCAGTATTTT. The V gene is TRBV25-1, the J gene TRBJ2-3; maybe TRBD1 (5 bases). The V end was cut by 6 bases, the J end by 2 bases, with 6 bases between. The CDR3 contains 12 residues. CDR1 is MGHDK and CDR2 is SYGVNS in the germline V gene.

On this clone: Being one base from a much bigger clone, this may be a read error. V gene TRBV6-2 or TRBV6-3 combines with J gene TRBJ2-4, with a tentative D call TRBD1 (6 bases). Per germline, CDR1 MNHEY and CDR2 SVGEGT. The CDR3 runs to 15 residues. V was cut by 6 bases and J by 3 bases, with 15 bases left in between. CDR3 coding DNA: TGTGCCAGCAGGCCAGGGACACCGGACAAAAACATTCAGTACTTC. This sequence encodes CASRPGTPDKNIQYF.

This chain links TRBV15 with TRBJ1-3; a weak D match, TRBD1 (5 bases). The V end was cut by 0 bases, the J end by 2 bases, with 8 bases between. CDR3 length: 15 residues. CDR1 and CDR2 from the germline V gene are LNHNV and YYDKDF (reference sequence). CDR3 sequence reads: CATSRDGGTGNTIYF. The CDR3 coding sequence is TGTGCCACCAGCAGAGATGGGGGGACTGGAAACACCATATATTTT.

This chain joins TRBV6-1 and TRBJ2-5; D is uncertain. From germline, CDR1 is MNHNS and CDR2 SASEGT. The V and J ends lost 1 base and 5 bases respectively, with 11 bases between them. The length of the CDR3 is 14 residues. CDR3 region: CASSEGLELETQYF. DNA for the CDR3: TGTGCCAGCAGTGAAGGTCTGGAGCTGGAGACCCAGTACTTC.

This clone counts as medium-sized. This chain uses TRBV6-2 or TRBV6-3 with TRBJ2-7, with 9 positions matching TRBD2. V shed 2 bases and J 3 bases; nucleotides not matched to a gene: 11. Germline V lookup: CDR1 MNHEY, CDR2 SVGEGT. This CDR3 is built from 17 residues. The CDR3 DNA reads TGTGCCAGCAGTTACCCCCCTAGTAGCGGGGGACTCTACGAGCAGTACTTC. This translates into CASSYPPSSGGLYEQYF.

The V call is TRBV28, the J call TRBJ2-7, with 9 positions matching TRBD2. The CDR3 loop spans 15 amino acids. V trimming: 3 bases; J trimming: 2 bases; junction bases outside the gene matches: 5. Looked up from germline, CDR1 is MDHEN and CDR2 is SYDVKM. CDR3 sequence (DNA): TGTGCCAGCAGTTTGAGCGGGAGGCCCACCTACGAGCAGTACTTC. Its protein product is CASSLSGRPTYEQYF.

The chain is built from TRBV30 and TRBJ1-2; a weak D match, TRBD1 (5 bases). The CDR3 consists of 14 residues. CDR1 GTSNPN and CDR2 SVGIG come from the germline V gene (reference sequence). V was pared by 1 base and J by 6 bases, with 15 bases between. CDR3 residues: CAWSGPGLLDGYTF. The CDR3 bases are TGTGCCTGGAGTGGCCCGGGACTACTGGATGGCTACACCTTC.

By frequency in the sample, this clone is medium-sized. This chain uses TRBV28 with TRBJ2-7, with TRBD2 matching over 8 bases. J was trimmed by 1 base and V by 5 bases; bases with no gene match: 7. Per germline, CDR1 MDHEN and CDR2 SYDVKM. The length of the CDR3 is 15 residues. CDR3 in amino acids: CASSPPGGVSYEQYF. Written as DNA, the CDR3 is TGTGCCAGCAGTCCGCCGGGAGGGGTTTCCTACGAGCAGTACTTC.

The chain employs TRBV30 and TRBJ2-5, with unresolved D. There are 11 residues in the CDR3. Germline V gives CDR1 GTSNPN, CDR2 SVGIG (reference sequence). V was clipped by 2 bases and J by 5 bases, with 6 bases between them. CDR3: CAWSSSETQYF. CDR3 DNA sequence: TGTGCCTGGAGTTCGAGTGAGACCCAGTACTTC.

This sequence joins TRBV18 and TRBJ1-3, with D unclear. Looked up from germline, CDR1 is KGHSH and CDR2 is LQKENI. Trimming removed 5 bases from V and 0 bases from J, with 11 bases in between. This CDR3 contains 15 residues. This CDR3 is CASSSDRSSGNTIYF. CDR3 nucleotide sequence: TGTGCCAGCTCATCCGACCGGAGCTCTGGAAACACCATATATTTT.

The J gene is TRBJ2-3, the V gene TRBV7-2; TRBD2 matches at 7 bases. The CDR3 is 14 amino acids. The V and J ends lost 5 bases and 4 bases, in that order; junction bases with no gene match: 6. CDR1 and CDR2 (germline): SGHTA, FQGNSA. The CDR3 nucleotides read TGTGCCAGCAGCCCCGGACTAGTTCCAGATACGCAGTATTTT. This gives the protein CASSPGLVPDTQYF.

The CDR3 nucleotides are TGTGCCAGCAGTGGATACAGGGGGGGGACTGAAGCTTTCTTT. Its translation is CASSGYRGGTEAFF. J is TRBJ1-1 and V is TRBV6-1; 8 nucleotides align to TRBD1. The V segment lost 4 bases and the J segment 5 bases; nucleotides outside the gene matches: 6. CDR1 and CDR2 (germline): MNHNS, SASEGT. The CDR3 is 14 amino acids.

This sequence joins TRBV20-1 and TRBJ2-1; 10 bases match TRBD1. Germline V gene lookup returns CDR1 DFQATT and CDR2 SNEGSKA (reference sequence). J gave up 6 bases and V 1 base, and 9 bases lay outside the gene matches. This CDR3 is 16 amino acids long. The CDR3 bases are TGCAGTGCTAGAGCGTACCGGGACAGGGGTGGCAATGAGCAGTTCTTC. It specifies CSARAYRDRGGNEQFF.

This clone occurred a few times. A single base separates this from a much larger clone, so it may be a read error. Other nucleotide sequences from this sample produce the same CDR3. The CDR3 DNA reads as TGCGCCAGCAGTTCGACAGGGTCCGGTTACACCTTC. Translated, it gives CASSSTGSGYTF. This chain links TRBV10-2 with TRBJ1-2; 7 nucleotides match TRBD1. Trimming removed 5 bases from V and 11 bases from J; junction bases left unmatched: 8. The germline V gene has CDR1 WSHSY and CDR2 SAAADI. The CDR3 runs 12 residues.

This clone has just a few counts. J is TRBJ2-3 and V is TRBV27, with D hard to call. Trimming cost V 1 base and J 0 bases, with 32 bases left between them. The CDR3 spans 23 residues. The V gene's germline CDR1 is MNHEY and CDR2 SMNVEV (reference sequence). CDR3 nucleotides: TGTGCCAGCAGTTTATTGTGCGGACGGTGTGTACAAGGAACCATAATTAGCACAGATACGCAGTATTTT. Translated: CASSLLCGRCVQGTIISTDTQYF.

The rearrangement links TRBV20-1 to TRBJ1-2, with 7 nucleotides matching TRBD1. This CDR3 region has 13 residues. Germline CDR1 is DFQATT and CDR2 is SNEGSKA (reference sequence). Trimming took 7 bases from V and 7 from J; bases not matched to a gene: 12. The CDR3 DNA sequence: TGCAGTGTCCCGGACAGGTGGGGGGGTGGCTACACCTTC. It codes for CSVPDRWGGGYTF.

By frequency in the sample, this clone is medium-sized. This sequence joins TRBV3-1 and TRBJ2-7; D is undetermined. The length of the CDR3 is 14 residues. V was trimmed by 1 base and J by 3 bases, leaving 10 bases between them. Germline V gene lookup returns CDR1 LGHDT and CDR2 YNNKEL (reference sequence). The CDR3 DNA follows: TGTGCCAGCAGCCAAGGAGGCACAGACTACGAGCAGTACTTC. It translates to CASSQGGTDYEQYF.